This T cell receptor (beta chain) appears in the sequencing data of a study of CD8 T cells in Susac syndrome. Trimming removed 0 bases from V and 1 base from J, with 16 bases in between. The CDR3 consists of 17 residues. Germline V gene data show CDR1 as GTSNPN and CDR2 as SVGIG (reference sequence). This clonotype was observed once. The authors carried out high-throughput sequencing of TCR beta. They applied it to CD8+ and CD4+ T cells obtained from blood. The authors negatively isolated CD8+ and CD4+ T cells and FACS-enriched TEMRA cells. cDNA came from approximately 0.5 to 1 ug RNA primed by random hexamers. The CDR3 of TCR beta was amplified by immunoSEQ multiplex PCR across 54 Vbeta and 13 Jbeta. TCRdb passed the immunoSEQ multiplex PCR reads through MiXCR, listing each CDR3 protein once. The sample includes 200,000 to 250,000 distinct CDR3 sequences, around 93% of them seen just once.

Sample: CD4+ T cells from PBMCs. V usage is TRBV30 and J usage is TRBJ1-3; D is unresolved. This receptor was taken from a human donor with multiple sclerosis. The DNA for the CDR3 is TGTGCCTGGAGTGTACTTCGTGGGATAGGATCTGGAAACACCATATATTTT. It codes for CAWSVLRGIGSGNTIYF.